This paragraph reports one T cell receptor beta chain. V gave up 5 bases and J gave up 3 bases, with 13 bases separating them. The CDR3 runs 13 residues. The germline gives CDR1 GTSNPN, CDR2 SVGIG (reference sequence). The study recruited people aged roughly 18 to 100 years across 24 US areas. Donors in Cohort 3 who had recovered were those with two negative PCRs, healthcare professional clearance, or resolution of their symptoms. The assay was immunoSEQ multiplex PCR, and TCRdb's table has in-frame clones only and misses some. The data hold fewer than 300,000 clones, with around 88% observed a single time. These data originate in a study of blood T cell repertoires in COVID-19. Study context: There were acute and convalescent COVID-19 samples, and they came from the United States, Italy and Spain.

Sequencing was done on a sample of PBMCs or T cells enriched from blood (not recorded which). The chain combines TRBV30 with TRBJ1-1; D unclear. This TCR came from a man aged 40-55 years who had recovered from COVID-19. The CDR3 coding sequence is TGTGCCTGGCGATACGGCGGGGACACTGAAGCTTTCTTT. It specifies CAWRYGGDTEAFF.